This T cell receptor (beta chain) came from a study of blood T cell repertoires in COVID-19 (dated by TCRdb to 2018 to 2020). Background on the whole study: The collaborator samples originated in the United States, Italy and Spain and spanned the acute and convalescent phases of COVID-19. The samples were drawn from two sources: the first 160 participants of the ongoing ImmuneRACE study, and 1,254 subjects contributed by 6 global collaborators. Where available, HLA class I and class II types were taken from metadata supplied by the sample provider and were not determined by assay-based typing. The material from the prospective study consisted of cDNA or gDNA derived from T cells, B-cell-depleted T cells, or PBMCs. A freely available public database, intended as a resource for researchers studying the immune response to SARS-CoV-2, is where the repertoires were released. Sample metadata almost always included a de-identified subject ID, COVID-19 status, age in years and sex. Deeply sampled blood TCRbeta repertoires from subjects exposed to, actively infected with, or recovered from COVID-19 were included in the dataset. Broader findings and caveats from the paper: The amount of clinical and demographic metadata varied by source and participant and was provided uncurated.

TCRbeta CDR3 regions were amplified from genomic DNA using the immunoSEQ Assay, a bias-controlled multiplex PCR. The original methods were these. Within the assay, amplification of reference gene primers was used to estimate how many nucleated cells each sample contained. To quantify the absolute abundance of each unique TCRbeta CDR3 rearrangement, sequence reads were collapsed and filtered. For each sample, productive Simpson clonality was calculated by taking the square root of Simpson's diversity index across productive rearrangements. As stored in TCRdb, this immuneACCESS dataset retains in-frame rearrangements with V and J assigned. A fraction of the clones does not appear; measured against another copy, unresolved V genes explain less than half of the discrepancy, and the remainder lacks a known reason. D and trimming were read from the DNA, whereas the V and J calls and clone size are those reported in that table. The sample records approximately 310,000 clones, around 90% of which are singletons. The ten most abundant clones make up approximately 4.7% of the sample.

In the prospective study, participants were about 18 to 100 years old, resided in fewer than 25 geographic areas of the United States, and were enrolled through a virtual design. In the prospective study, participants were assigned to cohorts based on the clinical history participants reported in a screening survey and a study questionnaire. Recovered participants in ImmuneRACE Cohort 3 were defined as having two consecutive negative NP/OP PCR tests, clearance from a healthcare professional, or resolution of symptoms. In the prospective study, whole blood, serum and a nasopharyngeal or oropharyngeal swab were collected from each participant by mobile phlebotomists. Prospective study participants could optionally give additional blood draws and questionnaires over a 2-month period. Before DNA extraction, prospective study blood samples were shipped either frozen or at room temperature. There are 14 amino acids in the CDR3, from cysteine to phenylalanine inclusive. The read is trimmed to its CDR3 DNA, 42 bases read in frame from base 1. CDR1 and CDR2 were assigned from the germline V gene (reference sequence) as GTSNPN and SVGIG. The V end loses 4 bases and the J end loses 0 bases, and a stretch of 9 bases separates them.

Concerning this clone: Which antigen it targets is not known. Base qualities are not provided; no much larger clone lies one nucleotide away.

Here the chain combines TRBV30 and TRBJ2-2; the D segment cannot be called with confidence. The TCR comes from a man in his sixties who had recovered from COVID-19. The source material was PBMCs or T cells enriched from blood (not recorded which). The DNA sequence follows: TGTGCCTGGACGACACTCTCGAACACCGGGGAGCTGTTTTTT. The resulting protein is CAWTTLSNTGELFF.